Presented here are 29 T cell receptor beta chains from one specimen sequenced in a study of blood T cell repertoires in COVID-19. Sequencing was performed with immunoSEQ multiplex PCR; in TCRdb, only in-frame clones are kept and a portion is missing. The sample lists about 340,000 clones, around 90% occurring once. The sequencing input was PBMCs or T cells enriched from blood (not recorded which). Receptor source: a woman in her twenties or thirties who had recovered from COVID-19.

The V gene is TRBV28, the J gene TRBJ1-1; 8 bases agree with TRBD1. The junction had 13 bases not matched to a gene; V was cut back by 6 bases and J by 4 bases. Germline-derived CDR1 and CDR2 are MDHEN and SYDVKM. The CDR3 is made up of 16 amino acids. The CDR3 sequence is CASRTHFGTGGTEAFF. In DNA, the CDR3 is TGTGCCAGCAGGACTCATTTCGGGACAGGTGGCACTGAAGCTTTCTTT.

V gene TRBV2 combines with J gene TRBJ1-5; D is unresolved. The CDR3 spans 15 residues. Germline V gives CDR1 SNHLY, CDR2 FYNNEI. Trimming took off 3 bases at V and 0 bases at J, with 9 bases between the two ends. The CDR3 spells CASSEFTFSNQPQHF. As DNA, the CDR3 is TGTGCCAGCAGTGAGTTCACATTTAGCAATCAGCCCCAGCATTTT.

The table lists this clone with a few counts. The chain recombines TRBV6-5 with TRBJ2-3; 9 nucleotides match TRBD1. Looked up from germline, CDR1 is MNHEY and CDR2 is SVGAGI. CDR3 size: 14 residues. V dropped 6 bases and J dropped 3; count of bases not matched to a gene: 4. CDR3 sequence: CASRRQGVTDTQYF. For the CDR3, the DNA is TGTGCCAGCAGACGACAGGGGGTGACAGATACGCAGTATTTT.

CDR3: CASSAGTAYGYTF. Here the CDR3 DNA reads TGTGCCAGCAGTGCCGGGACAGCCTATGGCTACACCTTC. This rearrangement joins TRBV5-6 to TRBJ1-2, with 7 bases matching TRBD1. V dropped 5 bases and J dropped 4; count of bases not matched to a gene: 5. Germline CDR1 SGHDT, CDR2 YYEEEE. This CDR3 spans 13 amino acids. The variable domain in full, completed from reference TRBV5-6 and TRBJ1-2, reads DAGVTQSPTHLIKTRGQQVTLRCSPKSGHDTVSWYQQALGQGPQFIFQYYEEEERQRGNFPDRFSGHQFPNYSSELNVNALLLGDSALYLCASSAGTAYGYTFGSGTRLTVV.

V is TRBV19 and J is TRBJ2-5, with TRBD1 matching over 7 bases. There are 14 residues in the CDR3. With V trimmed by 5 bases and J by 2 bases, 5 bases remained unmatched. The germline V gene has CDR1 LNHDA and CDR2 SQIVND (reference sequence). The CDR3 sequence: CASSPRTGQETQYF. CDR3 DNA: TGTGCCAGTAGTCCCCGGACAGGACAAGAGACCCAGTACTTC.

The rearrangement uses TRBV19 and TRBJ1-5; D gene unclear. This CDR3 comprises 16 residues. The V gene lost 3 bases and the J gene lost 1 base, with 13 bases spanning the gap. CDR1 and CDR2 (germline): LNHDA, SQIVND (reference sequence). The CDR3 DNA reads as TGTGCCAGTAGTATCGCCGTACAGCCAAGCAATCAGCCCCAGCATTTT. This codes for CASSIAVQPSNQPQHF.

This chain links TRBV5-1 with TRBJ2-7; tentative D call: TRBD1 (6 bases). Germline CDR1 is SGHRS and CDR2 is YFSETQ. The CDR3 has 14 residues. Trimming left V 2 bases short and J 2 bases short, with 11 bases between. In DNA form, the CDR3 reads TGCGCCAGCAGCTTAAGGGGACACACCTACGAGCAGTACTTC. Protein sequence: CASSLRGHTYEQYF.

This clone was seen only once. The genes are TRBV6-2 or TRBV6-3 and TRBJ2-7; 7 bases are shared with TRBD2. Germline V gives CDR1 MNHEY, CDR2 SVGEGT. The length of the CDR3 is 15 residues. Germline trimming cut 5 bases from V and 0 bases from J; bases unmatched to any gene: 7. Here the CDR3 reads CASSRTSYSSYEQYF. The CDR3 coding sequence is TGTGCCAGCAGTAGGACTAGTTATAGCTCCTACGAGCAGTACTTC.

This clone turned up a few times. The chain combines TRBV7-6 with TRBJ2-2; TRBD2 aligns across 7 bases. The J segment lost 7 bases and the V segment lost 1 base, leaving 9 bases of the junction unmatched. Germline CDR1 is SGHVS and CDR2 is FNYEAQ. The CDR3 loop spans 16 amino acids. CDR3 coding DNA: TGTGCCAGCAGCTTAGTCGTGGGAGGGCCAATCGGGGAGCTGTTTTTT. Translation gives CASSLVVGGPIGELFF.

The V and J genes are TRBV4-2 and TRBJ1-1; TRBD1 might be the D (6 bases). In germline, CDR1 is LGHNA, CDR2 YNFKEQ. With 0 bases removed from V and 7 bases from J, the gap between germline ends came to 12 bases. There are 14 residues in the CDR3. Here the CDR3 DNA reads TGTGCCAGCAGCCAAGAAAGGGGGTTGGATGAAGCTTTCTTT. It specifies CASSQERGLDEAFF.

The chain joins TRBV11-3 to TRBJ1-2; 10 bases agree with TRBD1. Germline V gene sequence: CDR1 SGHNT, CDR2 YENEEA. CDR3 size: 14 residues. V shed 5 bases, J shed 7 bases, and the junction held 7 bases outside the gene matches. The CDR3 loop is CASSVDRGRAGYTF. The CDR3 bases are TGTGCCAGCAGCGTCGACAGGGGGCGCGCTGGCTACACCTTC.

The J gene is TRBJ1-5, the V gene TRBV6-2 or TRBV6-3; D not resolved. The CDR3 is 15 residues long. The ends were cut back, 3 bases at V and 4 bases at J, with 13 bases in the middle. In germline, CDR1 is MNHEY, CDR2 SVGEGT. Written as DNA, the CDR3 is TGTGCCAGCAGTTATGAATTCATCGGTAATCAGCCCCAGCATTTT. Protein: CASSYEFIGNQPQHF.

There are a few counts of this clone. This chain connects TRBV11-1 to TRBJ2-1; a weak D match, TRBD1 (6 bases). The CDR3 is 15 amino acids. Germline values: CDR1 SGHAT, CDR2 FQDESV (reference sequence). Deletions cut 5 bases from V and 3 bases from J, with 14 bases between. For the CDR3, the DNA is TGTGCCAGCAGCCTATACAGGGTCATCTACAATGAGCAGTTCTTC. Its protein is CASSLYRVIYNEQFF. The entire variable domain, with the rest obtained from reference TRBV11-1 and TRBJ2-1, is as follows: EAEVAQSPRYKITEKSQAVAFWCDPISGHATLYWYRQILGQGPELLVQFQDESVVDDSQLPKDRFSAERLKGVDSTLKIQPAELGDSAMYLCASSLYRVIYNEQFFGPGTRLTVL.

The J gene is TRBJ2-7, the V gene TRBV2, with D possibly matching TRBD2 (6 bases). The germline gives CDR1 SNHLY, CDR2 FYNNEI. Deletions cut 5 bases from V and 4 bases from J, with 9 bases between. The CDR3 spans 12 residues. In nucleotides, the CDR3 is TGTGCCAGCAGTCCCGCGGGATACGAGCAGTACTTC. Translating it yields CASSPAGYEQYF.

This rearrangement joins TRBV11-3 to TRBJ2-1; 10 nucleotides match TRBD2. V dropped 5 bases and J dropped 7; count of bases not matched to a gene: 2. This CDR3 is 13 amino acids long. Looked up from germline, CDR1 is SGHNT and CDR2 is YENEEA. The CDR3: CASSLAGVNEQFF. The CDR3 DNA sequence: TGTGCCAGCAGCCTAGCGGGAGTGAATGAGCAGTTCTTC.

The V and J genes are TRBV6-1 and TRBJ1-3; no firm D call. Germline lookup yields CDR1 MNHNS and CDR2 SASEGT. CDR3 length: 15 amino acids. Between the trimmed V and J ends, which lost 2 bases and 0 bases, there was a span of 8 bases. The CDR3 nucleotides read TGTGCCAGCAGTGAATTTCCGAGCTCTGGAAACACCATATATTTT. Translated: CASSEFPSSGNTIYF.

The chain combines TRBV7-3 with TRBJ2-5; TRBD2 matches 15 bases. The V and J ends lost 4 bases and 4 bases, in that order; junction bases with no gene match: 1. This CDR3 comprises 15 residues. Germline assignment: CDR1 SGHTA and CDR2 FQGTGA. The CDR3 sequence: CASSWTSGGAETQYF. The CDR3, as DNA: TGTGCCAGCAGCTGGACTAGCGGGGGGGCAGAGACCCAGTACTTC.

For the CDR3, the DNA is TGTGCCAGCAGTACCGCGGACAGTCTAGGGCAGTTCTTC. As protein: CASSTADSLGQFF. This chain uses TRBV28 with TRBJ2-1; possible D gene TRBD1, 6 bases. The CDR3 is 13 residues long. Germline V gene data show CDR1 as MDHEN and CDR2 as SYDVKM. V lost 5 bases to trimming and J lost 12 bases, with 17 bases between them.

The V gene is TRBV7-2, the J gene TRBJ2-3; TRBD2 is a possible D gene (5 bases). From germline, CDR1 is SGHTA and CDR2 FQGNSA. Trimming pared 2 bases from V and 0 bases from J, leaving 9 bases between. The CDR3 has 15 residues. The CDR3 DNA reads TGTGCCAGCAGCTTACGGACGGGAAGCACAGATACGCAGTATTTT. It translates to CASSLRTGSTDTQYF. Supplemented by reference TRBV7-2 and TRBJ2-3, the full variable domain reads GAGVSQSPSNKVTEKGKDVELRCDPISGHTALYWYRQSLGQGLEFLIYFQGNSAPDKSGLPSDRFSAERTGGSVSTLTIQRTQQEDSAVYLCASSLRTGSTDTQYFGPGTRLTVL.

This chain links TRBV18 with TRBJ2-3; TRBD1 matches at 11 bases. This CDR3 contains 16 residues. Germline CDR1 is KGHSH and CDR2 is LQKENI. With V trimmed by 3 bases and J by 3 bases, 5 bases remained unmatched. The DNA for the CDR3 is TGTGCCAGCTCACCCGGGACAGGGGGACATACAGATACGCAGTATTTT. Translation gives CASSPGTGGHTDTQYF.

The rearrangement joins TRBV3-1 (or the pseudogene TRBV3-2) to TRBJ2-5, with TRBD2 identical over 7 bases. The V segment lost 8 bases and the J segment 4 bases; nucleotides outside the gene matches: 13. Germline V CDR1 and CDR2: LGHDT, YNNKEL (reference sequence). CDR3 length equals 15 residues. The CDR3 coding sequence is TGTGCCAGCGCCAATCCCGCTTTAGCGGGAGAGACCCAGTACTTC. It is translated as CASANPALAGETQYF.

The rearrangement joins TRBV19 to TRBJ1-2; 9 bases align to TRBD1. The CDR3 length is 15 residues. Germline CDR1 reads LNHDA; CDR2 reads SQIVND (reference sequence). V lost 5 bases and J lost 2; bases outside the gene matches: 6. CDR3 sequence (DNA): TGTGCCAGTAGTCTAACAGGGGGCCCCAACTATGGCTACACCTTC. Translating gives CASSLTGGPNYGYTF.

V usage is TRBV7-9 and J usage is TRBJ1-6; 7 positions agree with TRBD1. V was pared by 4 bases and J by 6 bases, with 6 bases of the junction left unmatched. Germline values: CDR1 SEHNR, CDR2 FQNEAQ (reference sequence). CDR3 length: 15 amino acids. Written as DNA, the CDR3 is TGTGCCAGCAGCTCAGGGGACAGTCTTAATTCACCCCTCCACTTT. Translating gives CASSSGDSLNSPLHF.

The gene calls are TRBV30 and TRBJ2-7; D is ambiguous. Trimming cost V 0 bases and J 0 bases, with 12 bases left between them. The CDR3 totals 15 residues. Germline CDR1 is GTSNPN and CDR2 is SVGIG (reference sequence). The CDR3 is CAWSVRQVSSYEQYF. CDR3 nucleotides: TGTGCCTGGAGTGTTAGGCAGGTTAGCTCCTACGAGCAGTACTTC. Drawing the rest from reference TRBV30 and TRBJ2-7, the complete variable domain is SQTIHQWPATLVQPVGSPLSLECTVEGTSNPNLYWYRQAAGRGLQLLFYSVGIGQISSEVPQNLSASRPQDRQFILSSKKLLLSDSGFYLCAWSVRQVSSYEQYFGPGTRLTVT.

The chain is built from TRBV7-9 and TRBJ2-5; 8 nucleotides line up with TRBD1. The CDR3 spans 15 residues. J lost 5 bases, V lost 1 base, and 6 bases had no gene match. The germline V gene has CDR1 SEHNR and CDR2 FQNEAQ (reference sequence). The CDR3 loop reads CASSLEPGGLETQYF. The CDR3 bases are TGTGCCAGCAGCTTAGAGCCAGGGGGCCTGGAGACCCAGTACTTC.

This chain joins TRBV4-1 and TRBJ2-7, with TRBD1 identical over 9 bases. Germline trimming cut 1 base from V and 1 base from J; bases unmatched to any gene: 8. The CDR3 loop spans 17 amino acids. The V gene's germline CDR1 is MGHRA and CDR2 YSYEKL. In nucleotides, the CDR3 is TGCGCCAGCAGCCAAGCGTTGGTGGGACAGGGTTCCTACGAGCAGTACTTC. Translating gives CASSQALVGQGSYEQYF.

V and J are TRBV30 and TRBJ1-2, with TRBD1 as a possible D gene (6 bases). This CDR3 has 13 amino acids. V was clipped by 3 bases and J by 5 bases, with 13 bases between them. Germline values: CDR1 GTSNPN, CDR2 SVGIG (reference sequence). CDR3 bases: TGTGCCTGGAGGTTACAGGGTAGTTATGGCTACACCTTC. This gives the protein CAWRLQGSYGYTF. Based on the CDR3 plus reference TRBV30 and TRBJ1-2, the full variable domain is SQTIHQWPATLVQPVGSPLSLECTVEGTSNPNLYWYRQAAGRGLQLLFYSVGIGQISSEVPQNLSASRPQDRQFILSSKKLLLSDSGFYLCAWRLQGSYGYTFGSGTRLTVV.

The count of this clone is one. The rearrangement links TRBV5-1 to TRBJ1-1; D unresolved. V was clipped by 2 bases and J by 2 bases, with 10 bases between them. The CDR3 loop spans 14 amino acids. Germline V gives CDR1 SGHRS, CDR2 YFSETQ. The CDR3: CASSLRRENTEAFF. As DNA, the CDR3 is TGCGCCAGCAGCTTAAGACGGGAAAACACTGAAGCTTTCTTT.

This chain joins TRBV28 and TRBJ1-5, with D uncertain. The germline gives CDR1 MDHEN, CDR2 SYDVKM. The V gene lost 5 bases and the J gene lost 6 bases, with 20 bases spanning the gap. The CDR3 has 16 residues. CDR3 nucleotides: TGTGCCAGCAGTACACCCGGAGGACCGGCCCGTCAGCCCCAGCATTTT. This gives the protein CASSTPGGPARQPQHF.